The TCR beta chain described here comes from a study of blood T cell repertoires in COVID-19. It was during active infection that Seattle patients were enrolled and then longitudinally followed. Original analysis: Amplification of reference gene primers was used by the study to estimate nucleated cell counts. Repertoires were generated with immunoSEQ multiplex PCR, while TCRdb's copy carries only in-frame clones and drops some. That table gives V, J and clone size, and the DNA gave D and trimming. Of just over 150,000 clones in the sample, 65% to 90% were seen once. Germline V lookup: CDR1 MNHEY, CDR2 SMNVEV (reference sequence). The CDR3 contains 15 residues. V lost 6 bases and J lost 1, with 14 bases in between.

Sequences were obtained from peripheral blood. The chain carries TRBV27 and TRBJ2-3, with D maybe TRBD2 (6 bases). The source of this sequence is a woman aged 40 to 49 with COVID-19, enrolled during active disease. The CDR3 region is CASSSPREGTDTQYF. The CDR3 bases are TGTGCCAGCAGCTCTCCGAGGGAGGGCACAGATACGCAGTATTTT.